Listed here are 23 T cell receptor beta chains from one sample, sequenced in a study of breast tumors, draining lymph nodes, adjacent tissues. Samples came from axillary lymph nodes draining the breast cancer. Via MiXCR, TCRdb re-called the multiplex PCR reads, giving one row per CDR3 protein. The repertoire consists of 150,000 to 250,000 distinct CDR3 sequences, with approximately 31% occurring once and the leading ten covering 4.3%. Sequenced sample: axillary lymph node tissue. These receptors all come from a female donor with breast cancer. Some clones in this sample may be carry-over from other donors' samples.

V and J are TRBV5-6 and TRBJ2-5; D tentatively reads TRBD1 or TRBD2 (5 bases each). This CDR3 is 16 amino acids long. V lost 1 base and J 2 bases, leaving 15 bases between the germline ends. CDR1 and CDR2 from the germline V gene are SGHDT and YYEEEE. The CDR3 bases are TGTGCCAGCAGCTTGACTAGGCAGGGCGGGCAAGAGACCCAGTACTTC. Translating gives CASSLTRQGGQETQYF.

The chain combines TRBV12-3 or TRBV12-4 with TRBJ2-3, with D hard to call. V lost 1 base, J lost 11 bases, and 13 bases lay in between. The CDR3 is 13 amino acids. The CDR3 nucleotides are TGTGCCAGCAGTTTAGGGACCAAGAATGAGCAGTATTTT. Protein sequence: CASSLGTKNEQYF.

In this sample, this clonotype turned up many times. This rearrangement joins TRBV11-2 to TRBJ1-1; D is possibly TRBD1 (5 bases). Germline lookup yields CDR1 SGHAT and CDR2 FQNNGV. The CDR3 consists of 13 residues. Trimming stripped 4 bases from V and 1 base from J, with 7 bases between. CDR3: CASSWGRNTEAFF. The CDR3 region has the DNA TGTGCCAGCAGCTGGGGACGGAACACTGAAGCTTTCTTT.

Only a few counts were recorded for this clonotype. This may be a read error, as it is one base from a much larger clone. Since the CDR3 does not end with the conserved phenylalanine or tryptophan, this likely comes from a read error. The chain is built from TRBV9 and TRBJ2-1, with D perhaps TRBD1 (5 bases). The CDR3 runs to 13 residues. Germline assignment: CDR1 SGDLS and CDR2 YYNGEE. V was pared by 2 bases and J by 13 bases, with 16 bases between. The chain's CDR3 is CASSVGRELDQFS. The CDR3 DNA reads TGTGCCAGCAGCGTGGGCAGGGAATTGGATCAGTTCTCC.

At least ten counts were recorded for this clonotype. The chain links TRBV6-1 to TRBJ2-2, with 7 nucleotides matching TRBD1. J gave up 4 bases and V 7 bases, and 9 bases lay outside the gene matches. The CDR3 is 15 residues long. The germline V gene encodes CDR1 MNHNS and CDR2 SASEGT. The CDR3: CASTQTGTFTGELFF. The CDR3 region has the DNA TGTGCCAGCACCCAGACAGGGACGTTCACCGGGGAGCTGTTTTTT.

This clonotype was seen a handful of times. The chain uses TRBV30 and TRBJ2-2; D remains unclear. V gave up 1 base and J gave up 5 bases, with 14 bases separating them. CDR1 and CDR2 (germline): GTSNPN, SVGIG (reference sequence). CDR3 length: 15 amino acids. The CDR3 DNA reads as TGTGCCTGGAGTGATACTGGGGTAGGAACCGGGGAGCTGTTTTTT. It yields the protein CAWSDTGVGTGELFF. Based on the CDR3 plus reference TRBV30 and TRBJ2-2, the full variable domain is SQTIHQWPATLVQPVGSPLSLECTVEGTSNPNLYWYRQAAGRGLQLLFYSVGIGQISSEVPQNLSASRPQDRQFILSSKKLLLSDSGFYLCAWSDTGVGTGELFFGEGSRLTVL.

There are many counts of this clonotype. This chain joins TRBV5-1 and TRBJ1-4; TRBD1 is a possible D gene (5 bases). CDR1 is SGHRS, CDR2 YFSETQ, per germline. V gave up 5 bases and J gave up 8 bases, with 16 bases separating them. CDR3 length equals 14 residues. The CDR3 nucleotides are TGCGCCAGCAGACCGGGACCCTCGATGGAAAAACTGTTTTTT. This encodes CASRPGPSMEKLFF.

The chain is built from TRBV19 and TRBJ1-1; 9 bases fit TRBD1. The V gene end was trimmed by 9 bases and the J gene end by 0 bases; junction bases not matched to a gene: 8. This CDR3 has 15 residues. Germline-derived CDR1 and CDR2 are LNHDA and SQIVND (reference sequence). In nucleotides, the CDR3 is TGTGCCAGCCAACGGACAGGGGCCATGAACACTGAAGCTTTCTTT. Protein product: CASQRTGAMNTEAFF.

This clonotype appeared many times. The rearrangement links TRBV5-1 to TRBJ2-5; D assignment may be TRBD1 or TRBD2 (6 bases each). CDR1 and CDR2 from the germline V gene are SGHRS and YFSETQ. The V end was cut by 2 bases, the J end by 4 bases, with 9 bases between. The CDR3 is 13 residues long. The chain's CDR3 is CASSFGGGETQYF. CDR3 in DNA: TGCGCCAGCAGCTTCGGAGGGGGAGAGACCCAGTACTTC. Full variable domain (missing parts from reference TRBV5-1 and TRBJ2-5): KAGVTQTPRYLIKTRGQQVTLSCSPISGHRSVSWYQQTPGQGLQFLFEYFSETQRNKGNFPGRFSGRQFSNSRSEMNVSTLELGDSALYLCASSFGGGETQYFGPGTRLLVL.

There are many counts of this clonotype. V and J are TRBV20-1 and TRBJ1-4; a possible D gene is TRBD1 (6 bases). From germline, CDR1 is DFQATT and CDR2 SNEGSKA (reference sequence). The CDR3 contains 13 residues. V lost 4 bases to trimming and J lost 7 bases, with 13 bases between them. The CDR3 loop is CSANDSQGEKLFF. The CDR3 nucleotides are TGCAGTGCTAACGATTCACAGGGTGAAAAACTGTTTTTT.

This clonotype was seen at least ten times. V gene TRBV2 combines with J gene TRBJ2-7, with a tentative D call TRBD1 (5 bases). The CDR3 consists of 13 residues. CDR1 is SNHLY, CDR2 FYNNEI, per germline. With 4 bases removed from V and 0 bases from J, the gap between germline ends came to 7 bases. CDR3 coding DNA: TGTGCCAGCAGTGTTCAGGGCTCCTACGAGCAGTACTTC. It translates to CASSVQGSYEQYF.

This clonotype has more than one count but fewer than ten. The J gene is TRBJ2-5, the V gene TRBV27, with 12 bases matching TRBD2. CDR1 is MNHEY and CDR2 is SMNVEV in the germline V gene (reference sequence). This CDR3 comprises 17 residues. V lost 5 bases, J lost 5 bases, and 12 bases stayed unmatched. In DNA form, the CDR3 reads TGTGCCAGCAGTCCATGGACTAGCGGGAAAGAGGGGGAGACCCAGTACTTC. Translation gives CASSPWTSGKEGETQYF.

The sample holds many counts of this clonotype. This chain connects TRBV11-2 to TRBJ1-2; TRBD1 is a possible D gene (6 bases). The CDR3 is 14 amino acids. Trimming took off 5 bases at V and 2 bases at J, with 12 bases between the two ends. The germline CDR1 and CDR2 sequences are SGHAT and FQNNGV. The CDR3 spells CASSKRDTNYGYTF. DNA of the CDR3: TGTGCCAGCAGCAAACGGGACACAAACTATGGCTACACCTTC. Full variable domain (missing parts from reference TRBV11-2 and TRBJ1-2): EAGVAQSPRYKIIEKRQSVAFWCNPISGHATLYWYQQILGQGPKLLIQFQNNGVVDDSQLPKDRFSAERLKGVDSTLKIQPAKLEDSAVYLCASSKRDTNYGYTFGSGTRLTVV.

This chain links TRBV14 with TRBJ1-2, with 9 bases that match TRBD1. The CDR3 totals 17 residues. CDR1 and CDR2 from the germline V gene are SGHDN and FVKESK. V was clipped by 6 bases and J by 7 bases; unmatched bases: 18. CDR3 DNA: TGTGCCAGCAGAGATACCGGGACAGGGAAAAAGATATCTGGCTACACCTTC. This encodes CASRDTGTGKKISGYTF.

As DNA, the CDR3 is TGTGCCTGGAGTGTCGGCGGGTCCGGGGAGCTGTTTTTT. Residues: CAWSVGGSGELFF. The V gene is TRBV30, the J gene TRBJ2-2; perhaps TRBD2 as D (5 bases). The CDR3 has 13 residues. The V and J ends lost 0 bases and 6 bases respectively, with 8 bases between them. CDR1 and CDR2 from the germline V gene are GTSNPN and SVGIG (reference sequence). Based on the CDR3 plus reference TRBV30 and TRBJ2-2, the full variable domain is SQTIHQWPATLVQPVGSPLSLECTVEGTSNPNLYWYRQAAGRGLQLLFYSVGIGQISSEVPQNLSASRPQDRQFILSSKKLLLSDSGFYLCAWSVGGSGELFFGEGSRLTVL.

This clonotype was counted between two and nine times. The V call is TRBV10-1, the J call TRBJ2-1, with D perhaps TRBD2 (6 bases). The V and J ends lost 2 bases and 12 bases respectively, with 14 bases between them. Germline V gene lookup returns CDR1 WNHNN and CDR2 SYGVQD (reference sequence). The CDR3 is 13 residues long. CDR3 DNA sequence: TGCGCCAGCAGTGAGCCGGGGGTGCGGAGGCAGTTCTTC. Translation: CASSEPGVRRQFF.

A single count supports this clonotype. Its ends do not fully match the called genes, so a read error is possible. The rearrangement uses TRBV5-1 and TRBJ2-1; D uncertain. CDR3 size: 15 residues. Germline V gives CDR1 SGHRS, CDR2 YFSETQ. CDR3: CVSSPTDQAYNEQFF. In DNA form, the CDR3 reads TGCGTCAGCAGCCCCACAGACCAGGCCTACAATGAGCAGTTCTTC.

V is TRBV9 and J is TRBJ1-1; D might be TRBD1 (6 bases). The germline V gene has CDR1 SGDLS and CDR2 YYNGEE. This CDR3 comprises 14 residues. Deletions cut 3 bases from V and 10 bases from J, with 19 bases between. Written as DNA, the CDR3 is TGTGCCAGCAGCGCCTCAGGGGCCCCCGACGGAGCTTTCTTT. Translating gives CASSASGAPDGAFF. Combining the CDR3 with reference TRBV9 and TRBJ1-1 gives the whole variable domain DSGVTQTPKHLITATGQRVTLRCSPRSGDLSVYWYQQSLDQGLQFLIQYYNGEERAKGNILERFSAQQFPDLHSELNLSSLELGDSALYFCASSASGAPDGAFFGQGTRLTVV.

This clonotype was picked up many times. CDR3 in DNA: TGCAGTGCTAGAGATCGGGGTGAGCAGTTCTTC. Translating gives CSARDRGEQFF. The chain recombines TRBV20-1 with TRBJ2-1, with a tentative D call TRBD2 (5 bases). V was trimmed by 0 bases and J by 9 bases, leaving 6 bases between them. Germline assignment: CDR1 DFQATT and CDR2 SNEGSKA (reference sequence). The CDR3 sequence is 11 residues long.

Many counts were recorded for this clonotype. The chain is built from TRBV20-1 and TRBJ2-3; 8 bases are shared with TRBD2. This CDR3 is 16 amino acids long. Germline trimming cut 3 bases from V and 2 bases from J; bases unmatched to any gene: 10. CDR1 DFQATT and CDR2 SNEGSKA come from the germline V gene (reference sequence). CDR3 protein: CSASGPAGGLTDTQYF. The DNA for the CDR3 is TGCAGTGCTAGTGGGCCGGCGGGGGGCCTCACAGATACGCAGTATTTT.

This clonotype appeared a few times. The V call is TRBV6-2 or TRBV6-3, the J call TRBJ2-5, with 16 bases identical to TRBD2. This CDR3 is built from 17 residues. Germline V CDR1 and CDR2: MNHEY, SVGEGT. With 6 bases clipped from V and 4 bases from J, the junction kept 8 bases outside the gene matches. CDR3 DNA: TGTGCCAGCAGGAAGGGACTAGCGGGAGGGCCTGGAGAGACCCAGTACTTC. Encoded protein: CASRKGLAGGPGETQYF.

At least ten counts were recorded for this clonotype. J is TRBJ2-5 and V is TRBV10-3; a weak D match, TRBD2 (7 bases). Trimming shortened V by 4 bases and J by 2 bases, and 14 bases separated the two germline ends. The germline V gene encodes CDR1 ENHRY and CDR2 SYGVKD. The CDR3 is 15 residues long. In DNA form, the CDR3 reads TGTGCCATCAGTGTGGACGGGGGGCAGCAAGAGACCCAGTACTTC. Its protein is CAISVDGGQQETQYF.

This clonotype was recorded many times. The V gene is TRBV28, the J gene TRBJ2-1; 11 bases match TRBD2. CDR3 length equals 16 residues. The V segment lost 5 bases and the J segment 7 bases; nucleotides outside the gene matches: 10. The V gene's germline CDR1 is MDHEN and CDR2 SYDVKM. CDR3 protein: CASSRPGASGRNEQFF. The CDR3 DNA reads as TGTGCCAGCAGTAGACCCGGGGCTAGCGGGAGGAATGAGCAGTTCTTC.